This passage covers 7 T cell receptor beta chains from one sample sequenced in a study of cytomegalovirus exposure and HLA in healthy donors. A multiplex PCR was run with 60 Vbeta primers and 13 Jbeta primers. Repertoires were generated with immunoSEQ multiplex PCR, while TCRdb's copy carries only in-frame clones and drops some. This sample has about 100,000 clones, with around three quarters found just once. The sample consisted of PBMCs. These receptors originate from a woman between 35 and 50 years old in good health and CMV-seronegative.

The V call is TRBV5-1, the J call TRBJ2-1; 9 positions match TRBD2. The ends lost 0 bases at V and 2 bases at J; junction bases unmatched: 6. This CDR3 is built from 17 residues. Germline-derived CDR1 and CDR2 are SGHRS and YFSETQ. DNA of the CDR3: TGCGCCAGCAGCTTGGCCTGGACTAGCGTTCCCTACAATGAGCAGTTCTTC. As protein: CASSLAWTSVPYNEQFF.

The chain uses TRBV4-2 and TRBJ2-2; 7 bases agree with TRBD1. The CDR3 sequence is 14 residues long. Per the germline V gene, CDR1 is LGHNA and CDR2 is YNFKEQ. Trimming took 2 bases from V and 9 from J; bases not matched to a gene: 6. In DNA form, the CDR3 reads TGTGCCAGCAGCCAATTAGGGGGCGGGTGGGAGCTGTTTTTT. Its protein is CASSQLGGGWELFF.

The CDR3 DNA reads as TGCGCCAGCAGCTACGGACTTAATACAGATACGCAGTATTTT. Residues: CASSYGLNTDTQYF. This chain connects TRBV5-1 to TRBJ2-3, with a possible D match to TRBD2 (5 bases). V shed 3 bases and J shed 3 bases, with 11 bases lying between them. This CDR3 contains 14 residues. The germline V gene encodes CDR1 SGHRS and CDR2 YFSETQ.

The chain recombines TRBV6-1 with TRBJ2-7; 7 bases agree with TRBD2. Per the germline V gene, CDR1 is MNHNS and CDR2 is SASEGT. Unmatched junction bases numbered 3, after V lost 3 bases and J lost 1 base. This CDR3 has 14 residues. CDR3 in amino acids: CASSDWGGSYEQYF. As DNA, the CDR3 is TGTGCCAGCAGTGATTGGGGGGGATCCTACGAGCAGTACTTC.

This clone has a handful of counts. The rearrangement joins TRBV15 to TRBJ2-5; 10 bases agree with TRBD2. Trimming cost V 1 base and J 2 bases; bases outside gene matches: 10. CDR3 length: 18 residues. Looked up from germline, CDR1 is LNHNV and CDR2 is YYDKDF (reference sequence). DNA for the CDR3: TGTGCCACCAGCAGAGGGGATAGCGGGGGGCCACCTCAAGAGACCCAGTACTTC. The encoded protein is CATSRGDSGGPPQETQYF. Supplemented by reference TRBV15 and TRBJ2-5, the full variable domain reads DAMVIQNPRYQVTQFGKPVTLSCSQTLNHNVMYWYQQKSSQAPKLLFHYYDKDFNNEADTPDNFQSRRPNTSFCFLDIRSPGLGDTAMYLCATSRGDSGGPPQETQYFGPGTRLLVL.

This rearrangement joins TRBV5-1 to TRBJ1-1; D possibly corresponds to TRBD1 (6 bases). Germline CDR1 reads SGHRS; CDR2 reads YFSETQ. The V and J ends lost 4 bases and 0 bases respectively, with 10 bases between them. The CDR3 is made up of 14 amino acids. The CDR3 coding sequence is TGCGCCAGCAGCCAGGACAGCATGAACACTGAAGCTTTCTTT. Encoded protein: CASSQDSMNTEAFF.

The chain links TRBV18 to TRBJ1-3; TRBD1 agrees at 7 bases. The CDR3 consists of 15 residues. Germline V gene lookup returns CDR1 KGHSH and CDR2 LQKENI. With V trimmed by 3 bases and J by 2 bases, 4 bases remained unmatched. This CDR3 is CASSPDREPGNTIYF. The CDR3 DNA is TGTGCCAGCTCACCCGACAGGGAACCTGGAAACACCATATATTTT.